These 13 T cell receptor beta chains share one sample of origin, sequenced in a study of blood T cell repertoires in COVID-19. This table comes from immunoSEQ multiplex PCR, and its TCRdb copy is limited to in-frame clones, with some not included. The repertoire holds 270,000 or so clones, with approximately 83% as singletons. The material sequenced was peripheral blood. The receptors were sampled from a human donor in a cohort sampled during active COVID-19.

This rearrangement joins TRBV5-4 to TRBJ2-3; no reliable D call. The ends were cut back, 1 base at V and 0 bases at J, with 9 bases in the middle. This CDR3 has 15 amino acids. The V gene's germline CDR1 is SGHNT and CDR2 YYREEE (reference sequence). The CDR3 sequence is CASSLKLSSTDTQYF. The CDR3, as DNA: TGTGCCAGCAGCTTGAAACTCTCTAGCACAGATACGCAGTATTTT.

The chain recombines TRBV9 with TRBJ2-4; perhaps TRBD2 as D (6 bases). The CDR3 totals 13 residues. Germline CDR1 SGDLS, CDR2 YYNGEE. The V and J ends lost 4 bases and 7 bases respectively, with 12 bases between them. CDR3 in amino acids: CASSRTGGNIQYF. CDR3 in DNA: TGTGCCAGCAGCAGGACTGGGGGGAACATTCAGTACTTC.

This chain connects TRBV11-2 to TRBJ2-1; 10 bases line up with TRBD2. With V trimmed by 1 base and J by 12 bases, 9 bases remained unmatched. This CDR3 has 15 residues. The germline V gene has CDR1 SGHAT and CDR2 FQNNGV. CDR3 nucleotide sequence: TGTGCCAGCAGCTTAGGTACTAGCGGGACCGCGGGGCAGTTCTTC. Encoded protein: CASSLGTSGTAGQFF.

The chain joins TRBV5-1 to TRBJ1-5; D is possibly TRBD1 (6 bases). The CDR3 has 17 residues. Trimming cost V 4 bases and J 5 bases, with 22 bases left between them. Per the germline V gene, CDR1 is SGHRS and CDR2 is YFSETQ. The CDR3 region has the DNA TGCGCCAGCAGCCCGTGGGGGCGGGGGGATAGGGATCAGCCCCAGCATTTT. It translates to CASSPWGRGDRDQPQHF. Based on the CDR3 plus reference TRBV5-1 and TRBJ1-5, the full variable domain is KAGVTQTPRYLIKTRGQQVTLSCSPISGHRSVSWYQQTPGQGLQFLFEYFSETQRNKGNFPGRFSGRQFSNSRSEMNVSTLELGDSALYLCASSPWGRGDRDQPQHFGDGTRLSIL.

The chain links TRBV29-1 to TRBJ2-7; TRBD1 might be the D (5 bases). Per the germline V gene, CDR1 is SQVTM and CDR2 is ANQGSEA. V shed 4 bases and J shed 2 bases, with 21 bases lying between them. This CDR3 comprises 16 residues. The CDR3, as DNA: TGCAGCGTTGTATATGGGGCAGGGCTCTCGACCTACGAGCAGTACTTC. It translates to CSVVYGAGLSTYEQYF.

The chain has TRBV4-1 and TRBJ2-1; 10 bases are shared with TRBD2. Trimming cost V 0 bases and J 1 base; bases outside gene matches: 3. The CDR3 loop spans 17 amino acids. CDR1 is MGHRA, CDR2 YSYEKL, per germline. CDR3 sequence reads: CASSQERLAGSYNEQFF. The CDR3 coding sequence is TGCGCCAGCAGCCAAGAGAGACTAGCGGGTTCCTACAATGAGCAGTTCTTC.

V and J are TRBV5-6 and TRBJ2-7, with a weak D call TRBD1 (6 bases). Germline values: CDR1 SGHDT, CDR2 YYEEEE. The V and J ends lost 5 bases and 3 bases respectively, with 18 bases between them. This CDR3 is 15 amino acids long. For the CDR3, the DNA is TGTGCCAGCAGTTATACAGGGATTGGAAGCTACGAGCAGTACTTC. It encodes CASSYTGIGSYEQYF.

The J gene is TRBJ2-1, the V gene TRBV6-2 or TRBV6-3; TRBD1 aligns across 10 bases. V was clipped by 5 bases and J by 12 bases; unmatched bases: 7. The CDR3 is 13 residues long. CDR1 and CDR2 from the germline V gene are MNHEY and SVGEGT. The CDR3 DNA reads TGTGCCAGCAGTCCGACAGGGGGCGGACGGCAGTTCTTC. Protein sequence: CASSPTGGGRQFF.

V and J are TRBV5-4 and TRBJ2-3; 7 bases map to TRBD2. The trim removed 0 bases at V and 7 bases at J, leaving 11 bases unmatched. Germline V gene lookup returns CDR1 SGHNT and CDR2 YYREEE (reference sequence). The CDR3 totals 16 residues. CDR3 residues: CASSLDPSGAYNTQYF. In nucleotides, the CDR3 is TGTGCCAGCAGCTTGGATCCTAGCGGCGCCTATAATACGCAGTATTTT.

The rearrangement uses TRBV7-2 and TRBJ2-7, with 7 bases aligning to TRBD2. With V trimmed by 5 bases and J by 2 bases, 9 bases remained unmatched. The V gene's germline CDR1 is SGHTA and CDR2 FQGNSA. The CDR3 covers 15 residues. The CDR3 DNA reads TGTGCCAGCAGCCCCCGACTAGCCATCACCTACGAGCAGTACTTC. Translation: CASSPRLAITYEQYF.

The table lists this clone with a count of one. V usage is TRBV18 and J usage is TRBJ2-3; the match to TRBD2 covers 7 bases. This CDR3 region has 15 residues. Germline V CDR1 and CDR2: KGHSH, LQKENI. V was clipped by 2 bases and J by 4 bases; unmatched bases: 6. The CDR3 spells CASSPRKRDSDTQYF. The CDR3 bases are TGTGCCAGCTCACCAAGGAAGCGGGACTCAGATACGCAGTATTTT.

The V and J genes are TRBV5-1 and TRBJ2-5, with D perhaps matching TRBD1 (5 bases). Looked up from germline, CDR1 is SGHRS and CDR2 is YFSETQ. The V gene lost 4 bases and the J gene lost 4 bases, with 20 bases spanning the gap. The length of the CDR3 is 16 residues. The CDR3 DNA sequence: TGCGCCAGCAGCCCAGCAGGGCCAAGTCAGGGAGAGACCCAGTACTTC. This sequence encodes CASSPAGPSQGETQYF.

V and J are TRBV9 and TRBJ2-2; possibly TRBD2 for D (6 bases). The CDR3 has 15 residues. Germline CDR1 reads SGDLS; CDR2 reads YYNGEE. V lost 4 bases to trimming and J lost 6 bases, with 16 bases between them. This CDR3 is CASSPRWIAAGELFF. The CDR3 DNA sequence: TGTGCCAGCAGCCCTCGATGGATAGCGGCCGGGGAGCTGTTTTTT.